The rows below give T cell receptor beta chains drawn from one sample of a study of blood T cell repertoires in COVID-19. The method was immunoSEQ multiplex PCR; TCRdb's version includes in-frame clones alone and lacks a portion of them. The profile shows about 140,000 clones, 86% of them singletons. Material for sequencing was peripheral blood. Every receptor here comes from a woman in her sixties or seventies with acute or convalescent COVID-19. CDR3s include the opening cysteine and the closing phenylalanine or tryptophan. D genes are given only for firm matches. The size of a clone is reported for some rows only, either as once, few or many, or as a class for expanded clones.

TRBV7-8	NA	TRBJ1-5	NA	TGTGCCAGCAGCTCCGGGACTTATAGCAATCAGCCCCAGCATTTT	CASSSGTYSNQPQHF
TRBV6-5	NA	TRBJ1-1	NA	TGTGCCAGCACTAGGACAGCGAACACTGAAGCTTTCTTT	CASTRTANTEAFF
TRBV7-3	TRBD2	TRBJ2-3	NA	TGTGCCAGCAGTTCCGGACTAGCGGGGGGGCGGAACGCGCAGTATTTT	CASSSGLAGGRNAQYF
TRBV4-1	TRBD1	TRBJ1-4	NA	TGCGCCAGCAGCCAACCCAACTCGCAGACAGGGGGCGGTGAAAAACTGTTTTTT	CASSQPNSQTGGGEKLFF
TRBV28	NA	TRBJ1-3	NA	TGTGCCAGCAGGGCCGGAAACACCATATATTTT	CASRAGNTIYF
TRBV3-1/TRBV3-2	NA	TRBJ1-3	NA	TGTGCCAGCAGCCCGACGACACGTCTAAGCTCTGGAAACACCATATATTTT	CASSPTTRLSSGNTIYF
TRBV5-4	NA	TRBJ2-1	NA	TGTGCCAGCAGCACTGGGGCATTCTTC	CASSTGAFF
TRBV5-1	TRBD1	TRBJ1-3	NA	TGCGCCAGCAGCCACGGGACAGTCGGAAACACCATATATTTT	CASSHGTVGNTIYF
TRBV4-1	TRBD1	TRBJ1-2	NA	TGCGCCAGCAGCCAAGAAACAGGGGGCGGCTATGGCTACACCTTC	CASSQETGGGYGYTF
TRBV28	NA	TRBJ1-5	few	TGTGCCAGCAGTTTAGGGGGGGGCTTGGGATATCAGCCCCAGCATTTT	CASSLGGGLGYQPQHF
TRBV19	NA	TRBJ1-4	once	TGTGCCAGTAGTATCCAACCAGAGGTTCAAAAACTGTTTTTT	CASSIQPEVQKLFF
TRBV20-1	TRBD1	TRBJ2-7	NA	TGCAGTGCTAGTCCCTGGGGGGGACAGGGAACCTACGAGCAGTACTTC	CSASPWGGQGTYEQYF
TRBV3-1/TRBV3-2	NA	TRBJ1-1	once	TGTGCCAGCAGCCAGCAGGCGCCACAAAAGAACACTGAAGCTTTCTTT	CASSQQAPQKNTEAFF
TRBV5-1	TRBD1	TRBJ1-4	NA	TGCGCCAGCAGCTTGGCCACAGGGGGCAGGGAAAAACTGTTTTTT	CASSLATGGREKLFF
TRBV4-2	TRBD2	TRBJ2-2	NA	TGTGCCAGCAGCCACCAACTAGCGGGGGGGCGGACCGGGGAGCTGTTTTTT	CASSHQLAGGRTGELFF
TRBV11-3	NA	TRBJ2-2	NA	TGTGCCAGCACCAAAACAGGGTCCGGGGAGCTGTTTTTT	CASTKTGSGELFF
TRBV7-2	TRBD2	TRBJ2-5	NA	TGTGCCAGCAGCTCACTGGGGGGAGGGGAGACCCAGTACTTC	CASSSLGGGETQYF
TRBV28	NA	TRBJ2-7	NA	TGTGCCAGCCGGGGGTGGTACGAGCAGTACTTC	CASRGWYEQYF
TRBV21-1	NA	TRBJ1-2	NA	TGTGCCAGCAGCCCCGCCGCAGGGATCAACTATGGCTACACCTTC	CASSPAAGINYGYTF
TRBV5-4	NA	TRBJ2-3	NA	TGTGCCAGCAGCCCGACTGACAGACCCACAGATACGCAGTATTTT	CASSPTDRPTDTQYF
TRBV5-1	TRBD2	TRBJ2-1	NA	TGCGCCAGCAGCCGGACTAGCGGGTGGGACAATGAGCAGTTCTTC	CASSRTSGWDNEQFF
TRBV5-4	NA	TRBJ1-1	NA	TGTGCCAGCAGCTTGGGAGTTGAAGCTTTCTTT	CASSLGVEAFF
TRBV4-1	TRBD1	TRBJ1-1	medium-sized	TGCGCCAGCAGCCAGGGGGGACAGGTCCCTCGAGCTTTCTTT	CASSQGGQVPRAFF
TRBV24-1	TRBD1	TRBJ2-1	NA	TGTGCCACCCGAGGGACAGGGTACAATGAGCAGTTCTTC	CATRGTGYNEQFF
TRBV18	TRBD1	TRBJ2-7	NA	TGTGCCAGCTCACCAAGGCCGGGACAGAAGAGCTCCTACGAGCAGTACTTC	CASSPRPGQKSSYEQYF
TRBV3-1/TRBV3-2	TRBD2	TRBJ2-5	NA	TGTGCCAGCAGCCTCGTTGTAGCGGGGGGATCTTTGGAGACCCAGTACTTC	CASSLVVAGGSLETQYF
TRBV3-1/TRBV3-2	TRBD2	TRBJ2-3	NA	TGTGCCAGCAGCCAAGATAGGGCTAGCGGGACAGATACGCAGTATTTT	CASSQDRASGTDTQYF
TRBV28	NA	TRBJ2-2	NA	TGTGCCAGCAGTTTGGCAGGGGCGAACACCGGGGAGCTGTTTTTT	CASSLAGANTGELFF
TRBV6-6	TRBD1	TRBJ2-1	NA	TGTGCCAGCAGTTACTCAGACTCAACAGGGGTGGGGGAGCAGTTCTTC	CASSYSDSTGVGEQFF
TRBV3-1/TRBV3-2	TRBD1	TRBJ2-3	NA	TGTGCCAGCAGCCAAAGGGGGCCGGAAGATACGCAGTATTTT	CASSQRGPEDTQYF
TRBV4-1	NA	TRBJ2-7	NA	TGCGCCAGCAGCCTAAGGTCACGGGCCTACGAGCAGTACTTC	CASSLRSRAYEQYF
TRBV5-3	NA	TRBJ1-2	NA	TGTGCCAGAAGCTTGGGTGTCGGCAGGGTCGACTATGGCTACACCTTC	CARSLGVGRVDYGYTF
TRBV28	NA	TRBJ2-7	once	TGTGCCAGCAGTTTTGGCGGTGACGAGCAGTACTTC	CASSFGGDEQYF
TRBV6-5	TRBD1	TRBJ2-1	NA	TGTGCCAGCAGCAGGGACAGTTCTCAAGAGTTCTTC	CASSRDSSQEFF
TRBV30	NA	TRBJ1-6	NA	TGTGCCTGGAGTGTACCGGGGACAAATTCACCCCTCCACTTT	CAWSVPGTNSPLHF
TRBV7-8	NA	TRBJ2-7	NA	TGTGCCAGCAGCTTAGGGGCAGGGGCCTACGAGCAGTACTTC	CASSLGAGAYEQYF
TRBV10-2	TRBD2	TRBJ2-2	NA	TGCGCCAGCAGTGACTCAACCTCGGTAGCGGGGGGGTTCCCCGCGGAGCTGTTTTTT	CASSDSTSVAGGFPAELFF
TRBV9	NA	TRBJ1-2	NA	TGTGCCAGCAGCGTAGCCCTAAGAGCTAACTATGGCTACACCTTC	CASSVALRANYGYTF
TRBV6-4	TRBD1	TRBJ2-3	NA	TGTGCCGGCACCAGGGACAGCTCCTCCTTCACAGATACGCAGTATTTT	CAGTRDSSSFTDTQYF
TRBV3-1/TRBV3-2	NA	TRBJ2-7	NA	TGTGCCAGCAGCCGGCAGGGTGGGGCCTACGAGCAGTACTTC	CASSRQGGAYEQYF
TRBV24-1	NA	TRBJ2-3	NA	TGTGCCATCCAGGGCGCCGACACAGATACGCAGTATTTT	CAIQGADTDTQYF
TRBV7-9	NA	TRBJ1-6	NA	TGTGCCAGCAGCTTAAACGGACTAAATTCACCCCTCCACTTT	CASSLNGLNSPLHF
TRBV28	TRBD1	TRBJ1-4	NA	TGTGCCAGCAGCACTAATCCAGGGGGCGGAGAAAAACTGTTTTTT	CASSTNPGGGEKLFF
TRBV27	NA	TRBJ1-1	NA	TGTGCCAGCAGTGGAAGAGCTTCAGGCAACACTGAAGCTTTCTTT	CASSGRASGNTEAFF
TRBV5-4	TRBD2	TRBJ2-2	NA	TGTGCCAGCAGCCCGGGACTAGTTGACACCGGGGAGCTGTTTTTT	CASSPGLVDTGELFF
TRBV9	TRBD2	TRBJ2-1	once	TGTGCCAGCAGCGTTCTGGTAGCGGGGGGGCCTAATGAGCAGTTCTTC	CASSVLVAGGPNEQFF
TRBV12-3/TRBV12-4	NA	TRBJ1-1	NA	TGTGCCAGCTCCCTTTTTGACACTGAAGCTTTCTTT	CASSLFDTEAFF
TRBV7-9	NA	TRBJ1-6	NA	TGTGCCAGCAGCTCATCCGGGACTCTTATTTTT	CASSSSGTLIF
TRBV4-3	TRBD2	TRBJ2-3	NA	TGCGCCAGCAGCAAGACTAGCGGGGTAGGGGATACGCAGTATTTT	CASSKTSGVGDTQYF
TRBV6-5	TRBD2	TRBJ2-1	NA	TGTGCCAGCAGTTCTACTAGCGGCCTATGGAATGAGCAGTTCTTC	CASSSTSGLWNEQFF